This passage covers 5 T cell receptor beta chains from one sample sequenced in a study of early stage breast cancer tumors. Profiled with immunoSEQ multiplex PCR; TCRdb holds only in-frame clones, not every one. Of 25,000 to 35,000 clones listed, approximately 54% were seen once; the top ten hold 7.5% to 9%. Specimen: breast tumor tissue. The receptors shown here come from a person in their fifties or sixties with breast cancer.

This chain connects TRBV7-2 to TRBJ2-7; D ambiguous. This CDR3 comprises 15 residues. Germline lookup yields CDR1 SGHTA and CDR2 FQGNSA. The V gene lost 1 base and the J gene lost 3 bases, with 13 bases spanning the gap. The CDR3 loop reads CASSLEDLSNYEQYF. The CDR3, as DNA: TGTGCCAGCAGCTTAGAGGATTTGTCTAACTACGAGCAGTACTTC.

V gene TRBV5-4 combines with J gene TRBJ2-7, with D tentatively TRBD2 (6 bases). Germline values: CDR1 SGHNT, CDR2 YYREEE (reference sequence). Trimming removed 4 bases at V and 3 bases at J, with 14 bases between. The CDR3 length is 14 residues. CDR3 sequence (DNA): TGTGCCAGCAGCCAGGGCGGGGCCTACTACGAGCAGTACTTC. It yields the protein CASSQGGAYYEQYF.

The rearrangement uses TRBV7-2 and TRBJ2-7; D call uncertain. Germline loops: CDR1 SGHTA, CDR2 FQGNSA. This CDR3 is 13 amino acids long. The V end was cut by 5 bases, the J end by 1 base, with 9 bases between. As DNA, the CDR3 is TGTGCCAGCAGCACCGACATTTCCTACGAGCAGTACTTC. As protein: CASSTDISYEQYF.

This clone was picked up a small number of times. The genes are TRBV5-1 and TRBJ1-2; tentatively, D is TRBD1 (6 bases). Trimming removed 4 bases at V and 3 bases at J, with 16 bases between. The CDR3 loop spans 15 amino acids. Germline CDR1 and CDR2: SGHRS and YFSETQ. CDR3 bases: TGCGCCAGCAGCCACCTACAGGGTGCAGACTATGGCTACACCTTC. This sequence encodes CASSHLQGADYGYTF.

In this sample, this clone turned up once. This chain joins TRBV18 and TRBJ2-4; perhaps TRBD1 as D (5 bases). The CDR3 is 15 amino acids. Germline V gene sequence: CDR1 KGHSH, CDR2 LQKENI. The V end lost 6 bases, the J end lost 6 bases, and 18 bases lay between the germline ends. The DNA for the CDR3 is TGTGCCAGCTCGACAGATGCCCCGCCGGGAAACATTCAGTACTTC. Protein sequence: CASSTDAPPGNIQYF.